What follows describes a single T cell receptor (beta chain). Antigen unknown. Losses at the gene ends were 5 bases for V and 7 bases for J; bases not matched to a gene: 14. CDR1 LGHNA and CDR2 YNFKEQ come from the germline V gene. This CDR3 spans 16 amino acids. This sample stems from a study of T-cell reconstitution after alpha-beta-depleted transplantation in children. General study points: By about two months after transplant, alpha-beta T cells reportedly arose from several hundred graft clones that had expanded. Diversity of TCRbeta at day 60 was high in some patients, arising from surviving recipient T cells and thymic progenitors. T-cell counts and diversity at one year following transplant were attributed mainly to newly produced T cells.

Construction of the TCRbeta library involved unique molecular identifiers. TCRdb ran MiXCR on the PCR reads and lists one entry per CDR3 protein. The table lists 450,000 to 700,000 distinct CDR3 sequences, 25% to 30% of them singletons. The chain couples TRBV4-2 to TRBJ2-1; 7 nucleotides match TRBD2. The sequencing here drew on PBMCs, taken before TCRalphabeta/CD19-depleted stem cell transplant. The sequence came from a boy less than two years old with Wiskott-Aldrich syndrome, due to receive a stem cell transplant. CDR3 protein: CASSEGRAGPGNEQFF. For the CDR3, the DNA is TGTGCCAGCAGCGAAGGACGAGCGGGACCTGGGAATGAGCAGTTCTTC.